Listed here are 30 T cell receptor beta chains from one sample, sequenced in a study of Ad26.COV2.S vaccination and SARS-CoV-2 variants. Documented treatment: roughly 20 received Ad26.COV2.S at low or high dose, single or two shots; five or six received placebo; per-sample allocation not given. Collection of the samples took place on day 63 after the first injection of vaccine or placebo. The method was immunoSEQ multiplex PCR; TCRdb's version includes in-frame clones alone and lacks a portion of them. This repertoire shows about 350,000 clones, 70% to 90% found once; its top ten account for roughly 3.1%. This material consisted of peripheral blood, taken in a trial of Ad26.COV2.S vaccine versus placebo. The receptors shown here come from a person between 18 and 65 years old who received the Ad26.COV2.S COVID-19 vaccine or a placebo.

The genes are TRBV2 and TRBJ2-3; D might be TRBD1 or TRBD2, each matching 6 bases. The CDR3 is made up of 14 amino acids. V was shortened by 8 bases and J by 5 bases, with 17 bases between the two germline ends. CDR1 and CDR2 from the germline V gene are SNHLY and FYNNEI. The CDR3 sequence: CASGRGEGGDTQYF. The CDR3 nucleotides read TGTGCCAGCGGGCGCGGGGAAGGGGGAGATACGCAGTATTTT.

This chain uses TRBV28 with TRBJ1-5; no clear D gene. CDR1 and CDR2 (germline): MDHEN, SYDVKM. V was pared by 4 bases and J by 7 bases, with 8 bases between. The CDR3 spans 12 residues. The CDR3 DNA follows: TGTGCCAGCAGTTCCCAACTCCAGCCCCAGCATTTT. Residues: CASSSQLQPQHF. The whole variable domain, remainder taken from reference TRBV28 and TRBJ1-5, is DVKVTQSSRYLVKRTGEKVFLECVQDMDHENMFWYRQDPGLGLRLIYFSYDVKMKEKGDIPEGYSVSREKKERFSLILESASTNQTSMYLCASSSQLQPQHFGDGTRLSIL.

This clone showed up just once. V is TRBV6-5 and J is TRBJ2-7; TRBD1 matches 9 bases. The V and J ends lost 6 bases and 0 bases, in that order; junction bases with no gene match: 3. This CDR3 region has 14 residues. CDR1 and CDR2 (germline): MNHEY, SVGAGI. The DNA of the CDR3 is TGTGCCAGCAGGGGGACAGGGAGCTCCTACGAGCAGTACTTC. The encoded protein is CASRGTGSSYEQYF.

The chain recombines TRBV19 with TRBJ1-2; tentatively, D is TRBD1 (5 bases). The CDR3 has 13 amino acids. V was trimmed by 4 bases and J by 3 bases, leaving 9 bases between them. From germline, CDR1 is LNHDA and CDR2 SQIVND (reference sequence). CDR3 nucleotides: TGTGCCAGTAGTACAGGGTTTGACTATGGCTACACCTTC. Amino acids: CASSTGFDYGYTF.

V usage is TRBV5-1 and J usage is TRBJ2-3, with D tentatively TRBD2 (6 bases). The CDR3 runs 15 residues. V shed 2 bases and J shed 0 bases, with 10 bases lying between them. Germline assignment: CDR1 SGHRS and CDR2 YFSETQ. CDR3 loop: CASSFESGSTDTQYF. CDR3 sequence (DNA): TGCGCCAGCAGCTTTGAAAGCGGGAGCACAGATACGCAGTATTTT.

The genes are TRBV7-2 and TRBJ2-2; TRBD2 is a possible D gene (5 bases). From germline, CDR1 is SGHTA and CDR2 FQGNSA. V lost 6 bases and J lost 4, with 12 bases in between. The CDR3 consists of 14 residues. CDR3 in amino acids: CASRPSGGTGELFF. CDR3 bases: TGTGCCAGCAGACCGTCAGGAGGCACCGGGGAGCTGTTTTTT.

The CDR3 loop is CASSKEGRQGVIQETQYF. CDR3 bases: TGTGCCAGCAGCAAAGAGGGTAGACAGGGGGTCATCCAAGAGACCCAGTACTTC. The rearrangement links TRBV21-1 to TRBJ2-5; the table names TRBD1, a call not compared with the DNA. TRBV21-1 is shown as a pseudogene. CDR3 length equals 18 residues.

The genes are TRBV20-1 and TRBJ2-1, with 13 nucleotides matching TRBD2. This CDR3 is 17 amino acids long. The ends lost 3 bases at V and 7 bases at J; junction bases unmatched: 12. CDR1 and CDR2 from the germline V gene are DFQATT and SNEGSKA (reference sequence). Written as DNA, the CDR3 is TGCAGTGCTAGTCCGCAAGGGGGACTAGCGGGAAGTAATGAGCAGTTCTTC. Encoded protein: CSASPQGGLAGSNEQFF.

This chain connects TRBV6-5 to TRBJ1-4; 10 nucleotides agree with TRBD1. Germline V gives CDR1 MNHEY, CDR2 SVGAGI. The length of the CDR3 is 14 residues. Trimming at V came to 6 bases and at J to 7 bases, leaving 5 bases not matched to a gene. Written as DNA, the CDR3 is TGTGCCAGCAGACGACAGGGGGCGGGTGAAAAACTGTTTTTT. This gives the protein CASRRQGAGEKLFF.

This chain links TRBV29-1 with TRBJ2-3; D might be TRBD2 (6 bases). Germline V gives CDR1 SQVTM, CDR2 ANQGSEA. The CDR3 length is 14 residues. V was cut by 5 bases and J by 4 bases, with 16 bases left in between. The CDR3: CSVIVEGRSDTQYF. The CDR3 DNA reads as TGCAGCGTTATTGTGGAGGGACGGTCAGATACGCAGTATTTT.

V and J are TRBV7-9 and TRBJ1-3; D gene unclear. V was trimmed by 5 bases and J by 3 bases, leaving 14 bases between them. Germline V gene data show CDR1 as SEHNR and CDR2 as FQNEAQ (reference sequence). The CDR3 spans 15 residues. The CDR3 reads CASSLRGISGNTIYF. As DNA, the CDR3 is TGTGCCAGCAGCCTGCGAGGGATAAGTGGAAACACCATATATTTT.

This clone was counted a single time. This chain joins TRBV5-1 and TRBJ2-7; TRBD1 or TRBD2 may be the D gene (5 bases each). This CDR3 spans 14 amino acids. Germline CDR1 reads SGHRS; CDR2 reads YFSETQ. V lost 3 bases and J 6 bases, leaving 16 bases between the germline ends. The CDR3 sequence: CASSYRDVNLEQYF. As DNA, the CDR3 is TGCGCCAGCAGCTACCGGGACGTTAACCTCGAGCAGTACTTC.

CDR3 region: CASSEGHGSYNEQFF. DNA for the CDR3: TGTGCCAGCAGCGAGGGACACGGTTCCTACAATGAGCAGTTCTTC. This chain connects TRBV9 to TRBJ2-1, with TRBD1 as a possible D gene (6 bases). Trimming pared 3 bases from V and 1 base from J, leaving 11 bases between. This CDR3 is 15 amino acids long. CDR1 and CDR2 (germline): SGDLS, YYNGEE.

The CDR3 bases are TGTGCCAGCGAACGCGAGGCGACTGAGCGGGAGACCCAGTACTTC. Amino acid sequence: CASEREATERETQYF. This rearrangement joins TRBV2 to TRBJ2-5; a possible D gene is TRBD2 (5 bases). CDR3 length equals 15 residues. Germline V CDR1 and CDR2: SNHLY, FYNNEI. Trimming left V 8 bases short and J 5 bases short, with 21 bases between.

The rearrangement links TRBV18 to TRBJ2-5; D unresolved. The CDR3 is 14 amino acids. The V end was cut by 0 bases, the J end by 1 base, with 6 bases between. Germline values: CDR1 KGHSH, CDR2 LQKENI. This CDR3 is CASSPPAGQETQYF. The CDR3 DNA reads as TGTGCCAGCTCACCACCGGCAGGCCAAGAGACCCAGTACTTC.

CDR3 coding DNA: TGTGCCAGCAGCTCACGGACCCATAGACCCCTCCACTTT. Translating it yields CASSSRTHRPLHF. The chain uses TRBV7-9 and TRBJ1-6; no reliable D call. The CDR3 covers 13 residues. Trimming removed 4 bases from V and 12 bases from J, with 13 bases in between. Germline CDR1 reads SEHNR; CDR2 reads FQNEAQ (reference sequence).

The chain links TRBV19 to TRBJ1-5; 7 bases map to TRBD1. V was clipped by 4 bases and J by 0 bases; unmatched bases: 9. Germline V CDR1 and CDR2: LNHDA, SQIVND (reference sequence). The CDR3 has 17 residues. This chain's CDR3 is CASSNPGTVYSNQPQHF. Written as DNA, the CDR3 is TGTGCCAGTAGTAACCCAGGGACAGTTTATAGCAATCAGCCCCAGCATTTT. Using reference TRBV19 and TRBJ1-5 for the parts outside the CDR3, the full variable domain is DGGITQSPKYLFRKEGQNVTLSCEQNLNHDAMYWYRQDPGQGLRLIYYSQIVNDFQKGDIAEGYSVSREKKESFPLTVTSAQKNPTAFYLCASSNPGTVYSNQPQHFGDGTRLSIL.

The V gene is TRBV6-1, the J gene TRBJ1-2; D ambiguous. Trimming removed 1 base at V and 2 bases at J, with 8 bases between. Germline V CDR1 and CDR2: MNHNS, SASEGT. This CDR3 is 14 amino acids long. CDR3 nucleotide sequence: TGTGCCAGCAGTGAAGAGGGAGGGAACTATGGCTACACCTTC. Its translation is CASSEEGGNYGYTF.

The chain has TRBV7-2 and TRBJ2-5, with 7 bases matching TRBD2. The junction had 9 bases not matched to a gene; V was cut back by 5 bases and J by 3 bases. Germline assignment: CDR1 SGHTA and CDR2 FQGNSA. The CDR3 length is 15 residues. The CDR3 protein is CASSRGDFAEETQYF. CDR3 bases: TGTGCCAGCAGCCGGGGGGACTTCGCCGAAGAGACCCAGTACTTC. Complete variable domain (other parts from reference TRBV7-2 and TRBJ2-5): GAGVSQSPSNKVTEKGKDVELRCDPISGHTALYWYRQSLGQGLEFLIYFQGNSAPDKSGLPSDRFSAERTGGSVSTLTIQRTQQEDSAVYLCASSRGDFAEETQYFGPGTRLLVL.

The chain has TRBV4-1 and TRBJ2-7, with D possibly matching TRBD1 (5 bases). The germline CDR1 and CDR2 sequences are MGHRA and YSYEKL. V was shortened by 4 bases and J by 2 bases, with 18 bases between the two germline ends. CDR3 length: 16 amino acids. This chain's CDR3 is CASSPRAEPYPYEQYF. The CDR3 bases are TGCGCCAGCAGCCCCAGGGCGGAGCCTTACCCCTACGAGCAGTACTTC.

In this sample, this clone turned up once. The chain joins TRBV5-6 to TRBJ2-4, with D perhaps matching TRBD1 or TRBD2 (5 bases each). Per the germline V gene, CDR1 is SGHDT and CDR2 is YYEEEE. There are 17 residues in the CDR3. V shed 4 bases and J shed 6 bases, with 23 bases lying between them. The DNA of the CDR3 is TGTGCCAGCAGCCGGGCCACCGGGACGACGGTCCTAAACATTCAGTACTTC. Its translation: CASSRATGTTVLNIQYF.

The chain has TRBV6-5 and TRBJ2-7; D may match TRBD1 or TRBD2 (5 bases each). The V gene's germline CDR1 is MNHEY and CDR2 SVGAGI. The length of the CDR3 is 14 residues. The V end lost 6 bases, the J end lost 4 bases, and 16 bases lay between the germline ends. The CDR3 nucleotides are TGTGCCAGCAGCCTGGGACGTTTTGGGTACGAGCAGTACTTC. Its translation is CASSLGRFGYEQYF.

This chain connects TRBV7-2 to TRBJ2-7; 9 bases agree with TRBD2. The CDR3 contains 14 residues. The trim removed 3 bases at V and 3 bases at J, leaving 3 bases unmatched. CDR1 is SGHTA and CDR2 is FQGNSA in the germline V gene. In nucleotides, the CDR3 is TGTGCCAGCAGCTTTCTAGCGGGGAGCTACGAGCAGTACTTC. Encoded protein: CASSFLAGSYEQYF.

The chain carries TRBV6-1 and TRBJ2-5, with 11 bases that match TRBD2. Germline V gene sequence: CDR1 MNHNS, CDR2 SASEGT. V dropped 4 bases and J dropped 5; count of bases not matched to a gene: 12. The CDR3 is 17 residues long. As DNA, the CDR3 is TGTGCCAGCAGTGCAAGACTAGCGGGGACGGTCTCGGAGACCCAGTACTTC. Its translation is CASSARLAGTVSETQYF.

The chain has TRBV5-5 and TRBJ2-5; TRBD2 matches 11 bases. Germline V gene lookup returns CDR1 SGHKS and CDR2 YYEKEE (reference sequence). The V segment lost 4 bases and the J segment 5 bases; nucleotides outside the gene matches: 7. The CDR3 loop spans 15 amino acids. Here the CDR3 reads CASSRSGGAFETQYF. DNA of the CDR3: TGTGCCAGCAGCCGTAGCGGGGGGGCGTTTGAGACCCAGTACTTC.

This clone has at least ten counts. The chain links TRBV7-2 to TRBJ2-2; 9 bases are a match to TRBD1. Germline V CDR1 and CDR2: SGHTA, FQGNSA. J was trimmed by 1 base and V by 5 bases; bases with no gene match: 2. The CDR3 is 15 amino acids. This chain's CDR3 is CASSATGGNTGELFF. In nucleotides, the CDR3 is TGTGCCAGCAGCGCGACAGGGGGGAACACCGGGGAGCTGTTTTTT. Supplemented by reference TRBV7-2 and TRBJ2-2, the full variable domain reads GAGVSQSPSNKVTEKGKDVELRCDPISGHTALYWYRQSLGQGLEFLIYFQGNSAPDKSGLPSDRFSAERTGGSVSTLTIQRTQQEDSAVYLCASSATGGNTGELFFGEGSRLTVL.

DNA of the CDR3: TGTGCCAGCAGCGTAGTAGCGGGAGGGCCTCACGGGGAGCTGTTTTTT. Its protein is CASSVVAGGPHGELFF. The chain couples TRBV9 to TRBJ2-2, with 11 bases fitting TRBD2. V was clipped by 0 bases and J by 7 bases; unmatched bases: 5. This CDR3 has 16 amino acids. Per germline, CDR1 SGDLS and CDR2 YYNGEE.

V is TRBV30 and J is TRBJ2-7; D perhaps matches TRBD1 (5 bases). The V gene's germline CDR1 is GTSNPN and CDR2 SVGIG (reference sequence). Deletions cut 4 bases from V and 5 bases from J, with 12 bases between. The CDR3 sequence is 12 residues long. The CDR3 DNA is TGTGCCTGGACAGGGAAGGTCCACGAGCAGTACTTC. Residues: CAWTGKVHEQYF.

This clone was observed a single time. The gene calls are TRBV5-4 and TRBJ1-6; the D gene is possibly TRBD1 (6 bases). The CDR3 extends over 17 amino acids. Trimming removed 4 bases from V and 0 bases from J, with 14 bases in between. Germline V lookup: CDR1 SGHNT, CDR2 YYREEE (reference sequence). The CDR3 is CASSQRGLSSYNSPLHF. In nucleotides, the CDR3 is TGTGCCAGCAGCCAGCGGGGGCTAAGCTCCTATAATTCACCCCTCCACTTT. Together with reference TRBV5-4 and TRBJ1-6, the CDR3 gives the full variable domain: ETGVTQSPTHLIKTRGQQVTLRCSSQSGHNTVSWYQQALGQGPQFIFQYYREEENGRGNFPPRFSGLQFPNYSSELNVNALELDDSALYLCASSQRGLSSYNSPLHFGNGTRLTVT.

The CDR3 loop reads CSTRETHNEQFF. CDR3 sequence (DNA): TGCAGCACCCGGGAAACGCACAATGAGCAGTTCTTC. The rearrangement joins TRBV29-1 to TRBJ2-1, with D perhaps TRBD2 (5 bases). Trimming pared 8 bases from V and 5 bases from J, leaving 13 bases between. Germline loops: CDR1 SQVTM, CDR2 ANQGSEA. The CDR3 sequence is 12 residues long.